The clone carrying this T cell receptor (beta chain) appeared a few times. Its antigen is currently unknown. One end of the junction does not line up with germline, which may come from a read error. Looked up from germline, CDR1 is SGHNT and CDR2 is YENEEA. CDR3 size: 14 residues. The sample belongs to a study of T cells in Graves' hyperthyroidism and ophthalmopathy. Study conclusions and caveats: Most expanded thyroid clonotypes above 0.001 also appeared in blood. In validation, the model predicted ophthalmopathy. These predictions came a median 6.5 months before onset.

From RNA transcripts, TCR beta CDR3 regions were amplified. HTBI primers drove first-round RT-PCR of the TCR CDR3. MiXCR, run by TCRdb on the multiplex PCR reads, gives a single entry per CDR3 protein. This table has over 700,000 distinct CDR3 sequences, roughly 37% appearing once. The study based diagnoses on clinical symptoms, serum thyroxine and TRAb, thyroid ultrasound and orbital computed tomography. The PBMCs had their origin in more than 9.5 ml of fresh peripheral blood. This clonotype was obtained from a man younger than 35 with Graves' hyperthyroidism. The gene calls are TRBV11-3 and TRBJ1-1; no firm D call. Sequencing used blood. CDR3 bases: TGTGCCAGCAGCTTTGGGTATGGGAACGCTGAAGCTTTCTTT. Amino acids: CASSFGYGNAEAFF.